These 30 T cell receptor beta chains were all obtained from the same sample, sequenced in a study of graft-versus-host responses after intestinal transplantation. The antigens for these receptors are not known. Clones were read by immunoSEQ multiplex PCR, and TCRdb kept only the in-frame ones, dropping some. The table lists some 88,000 clones, more than 85% of them singletons. The sample in question was unstimulated CD8+ T cells sorted from spleen or lymph node cells, obtained before intestinal transplant. Every receptor here comes from a human donor who received an intestinal transplant.

This chain uses TRBV6-6 with TRBJ1-1; 7 bases align to TRBD1. The CDR3 contains 15 residues. Germline V gene lookup returns CDR1 MNHNY and CDR2 SVGAGI (reference sequence). With V trimmed by 6 bases and J by 4 bases, 11 bases remained unmatched. DNA of the CDR3: TGTGCCAGCAGCCAGACAGGGAACTTTCGCACTGAAGCTTTCTTT. The encoded protein is CASSQTGNFRTEAFF.

The chain joins TRBV29-1 to TRBJ2-6; 7 bases line up with TRBD1. From germline, CDR1 is SQVTM and CDR2 ANQGSEA. The CDR3 runs 17 residues. V dropped 1 base and J dropped 0; count of bases not matched to a gene: 6. CDR3 sequence (DNA): TGCAGCGTTGAAGGGACAGGATCCAGCTCTGGGGCCAACGTCCTGACTTTC. Protein sequence: CSVEGTGSSSGANVLTF.

This chain uses TRBV7-9 with TRBJ2-1; TRBD2 matches 12 bases. V dropped 3 bases and J dropped 5; count of bases not matched to a gene: 2. This CDR3 is built from 15 residues. CDR1 SEHNR and CDR2 FQNEAQ come from the germline V gene (reference sequence). The CDR3 DNA sequence: TGTGCCAGCAGCTTCGGACTAGCGGGGAACAATGAGCAGTTCTTC. Amino acids: CASSFGLAGNNEQFF.

This chain connects TRBV7-6 to TRBJ1-2; no firm D call. The CDR3 totals 14 residues. CDR1 SGHVS and CDR2 FNYEAQ come from the germline V gene. Trimming removed 1 base at V and 5 bases at J, with 11 bases between. For the CDR3, the DNA is TGTGCCAGCAGCTTAGTGTCAGGCTATTATGGCTACACCTTC. Protein product: CASSLVSGYYGYTF.

The V call is TRBV13, the J call TRBJ2-6; 7 bases fit TRBD2. V lost 3 bases, J lost 2 bases, and 1 base stayed unmatched. CDR1 and CDR2 (germline): PRHDT, FYEKMQ (reference sequence). This CDR3 spans 15 amino acids. This chain's CDR3 is CASSLGGAGANVLTF. CDR3 coding DNA: TGTGCCAGCAGCTTGGGAGGGGCTGGGGCCAACGTCCTGACTTTC.

The chain uses TRBV27 and TRBJ1-3; D unresolved. Germline V CDR1 and CDR2: MNHEY, SMNVEV (reference sequence). Trimming stripped 6 bases from V and 4 bases from J, with 4 bases between. This CDR3 region has 11 residues. Here the CDR3 DNA reads TGTGCCAGCAGCAAAGGAAACACCATATATTTT. Residues: CASSKGNTIYF.

This clone has a single count. The chain links TRBV19 to TRBJ2-5, with 7 bases fitting TRBD1. The CDR3 is 16 residues long. The trim removed 5 bases at V and 1 base at J, leaving 10 bases unmatched. CDR1 and CDR2 (germline): LNHDA, SQIVND (reference sequence). The CDR3 nucleotides read TGTGCCAGTAGTCCTCGGGACAGACCATCCCAAGAGACCCAGTACTTC. This translates into CASSPRDRPSQETQYF.

Concerning this clone itself: Other DNA sequences of this sample code for an identical CDR3. This sequence joins TRBV29-1 and TRBJ2-7; 9 bases align to TRBD1. The CDR3 runs to 13 residues. Trimming removed 1 base from V and 2 bases from J; junction bases left unmatched: 0. Germline V gene sequence: CDR1 SQVTM, CDR2 ANQGSEA. This CDR3 is CSVEGTGAYEQYF. DNA for the CDR3: TGCAGCGTTGAAGGGACAGGGGCCTACGAGCAGTACTTC.

The genes are TRBV12-5 and TRBJ1-1, with TRBD1 identical over 7 bases. CDR3 length: 14 residues. The germline V gene encodes CDR1 LGHNT and CDR2 FRNRAP. V shed 1 base and J 6 bases; nucleotides not matched to a gene: 5. This CDR3 reads CASGLASGQAEAFF. The CDR3 DNA reads as TGTGCTAGTGGTTTGGCTTCCGGACAGGCTGAAGCTTTCTTT. The variable domain in full, completed from reference TRBV12-5 and TRBJ1-1, reads DARVTQTPRHKVTEMGQEVTMRCQPILGHNTVFWYRQTMMQGLELLAYFRNRAPLDDSGMPKDRFSAEMPDATLATLKIQPSEPRDSAVYFCASGLASGQAEAFFGQGTRLTVV.

The V call is TRBV27, the J call TRBJ2-3, with TRBD2 identical over 12 bases. The CDR3 contains 16 residues. From germline, CDR1 is MNHEY and CDR2 SMNVEV (reference sequence). V lost 5 bases and J lost 5; bases outside the gene matches: 8. CDR3 amino acids: CASSLTSGGREDTQYF. As DNA, the CDR3 is TGTGCCAGCAGTCTAACTAGCGGGGGGCGTGAAGATACGCAGTATTTT.

This chain links TRBV11-2 with TRBJ2-3, with TRBD2 matching 8 bases. The CDR3 extends over 17 amino acids. With V trimmed by 0 bases and J by 4 bases, 9 bases remained unmatched. Germline V gives CDR1 SGHAT, CDR2 FQNNGV. DNA for the CDR3: TGTGCCAGCAGCTTAGATCGGGGGGGCCTACGACCAGATACGCAGTATTTT. The encoded protein is CASSLDRGGLRPDTQYF.

The chain is built from TRBV29-1 and TRBJ1-1, with D possibly TRBD1 on 5 matching bases. V was shortened by 0 bases and J by 1 base, with 15 bases between the two germline ends. The germline V gene encodes CDR1 SQVTM and CDR2 ANQGSEA. The CDR3 sequence is 16 residues long. The CDR3 protein is CSVEEWGGATNTEAFF. The CDR3 nucleotides read TGCAGCGTTGAAGAATGGGGAGGGGCCACGAACACTGAAGCTTTCTTT. Together with reference TRBV29-1 and TRBJ1-1, the CDR3 gives the full variable domain: SAVISQKPSRDICQRGTSLTIQCQVDSQVTMMFWYRQQPGQSLTLIATANQGSEATYESGFVIDKFPISRPNLTFSTLTVSNMSPEDSSIYLCSVEEWGGATNTEAFFGQGTRLTVV.

J is TRBJ2-7 and V is TRBV7-9; the match to TRBD1 covers 10 bases. The CDR3 sequence is 15 residues long. V lost 7 bases, J lost 3 bases, and 9 bases stayed unmatched. The germline V gene encodes CDR1 SEHNR and CDR2 FQNEAQ (reference sequence). The CDR3 region is CASTGTGEKDYEQYF. The CDR3 nucleotides are TGTGCCAGCACCGGGACAGGGGAAAAGGACTACGAGCAGTACTTC.

The chain carries TRBV14 and TRBJ1-1, with a weak D call TRBD1 (6 bases). Germline lookup yields CDR1 SGHDN and CDR2 FVKESK. V dropped 4 bases and J dropped 3 bases, with 15 bases sitting between them. The CDR3 sequence is 15 residues long. The CDR3: CASSLLQGIDTEAFF. CDR3 in DNA: TGTGCCAGCAGCCTCCTTCAGGGGATAGACACTGAAGCTTTCTTT. Based on the CDR3 plus reference TRBV14 and TRBJ1-1, the full variable domain is EAGVTQFPSHSVIEKGQTVTLRCDPISGHDNLYWYRRVMGKEIKFLLHFVKESKQDESGMPNNRFLAERTGGTYSTLKVQPAELEDSGVYFCASSLLQGIDTEAFFGQGTRLTVV.

This sequence joins TRBV4-3 and TRBJ2-7; perhaps TRBD2 as D (5 bases). Germline CDR1 reads LGHNA; CDR2 reads YSLEER. This CDR3 contains 17 residues. Trimming removed 2 bases from V and 2 bases from J, with 19 bases in between. CDR3 bases: TGCGCCAGCAGCCAAAACCACGGACTCTCCTCCACCTACGAGCAGTACTTC. Its protein is CASSQNHGLSSTYEQYF.

The chain employs TRBV4-3 and TRBJ1-3; D ambiguous. The CDR3 runs 15 residues. Trimming stripped 0 bases from V and 2 bases from J, with 8 bases between. Germline V gene data show CDR1 as LGHNA and CDR2 as YSLEER. The CDR3 is CASSQDMAPGNTIYF. As DNA, the CDR3 is TGCGCCAGCAGCCAAGATATGGCCCCTGGAAACACCATATATTTT.

The genes are TRBV7-2 and TRBJ2-3, with 9 nucleotides matching TRBD2. Germline V gives CDR1 SGHTA, CDR2 FQGNSA. V was pared by 1 base and J by 4 bases, with 9 bases of the junction left unmatched. The CDR3 loop spans 17 amino acids. CDR3 nucleotides: TGTGCCAGCAGCTTAGGTGCAACCCGGACTAGCGCAGATACGCAGTATTTT. Amino acids: CASSLGATRTSADTQYF.

A word on this clone: The junction does not match germline at one end; this may be a read error. The sample carries other DNA sequences with the same CDR3. The chain recombines TRBV30 with TRBJ2-7; D is uncertain. The CDR3 is 14 residues long. Germline-derived CDR1 and CDR2 are GTSNPN and SVGIG (reference sequence). The CDR3 DNA reads as TGTGCCTGGAGCGTTGGTCCAGGCTCCCACGAGCAGTACTTC. Amino acid sequence: CAWSVGPGSHEQYF.

This chain joins TRBV5-1 and TRBJ2-1; 9 nucleotides align to TRBD1. Trimming at V came to 0 bases and at J to 3 bases, leaving 7 bases not matched to a gene. CDR1 SGHRS and CDR2 YFSETQ come from the germline V gene. This CDR3 region has 17 residues. CDR3 in amino acids: CASSLGDREGDYNEQFF. CDR3 bases: TGCGCCAGCAGCTTGGGGGACAGGGAAGGGGACTACAATGAGCAGTTCTTC.

The genes are TRBV27 and TRBJ2-7; TRBD1 agrees at 7 bases. CDR1 and CDR2 from the germline V gene are MNHEY and SMNVEV (reference sequence). V gave up 4 bases and J gave up 2 bases; unmatched junction bases: 11. The CDR3 sequence is 16 residues long. The CDR3: CASSSGGHGVTYEQYF. The CDR3 coding sequence is TGTGCCAGCAGTTCAGGGGGTCATGGTGTTACCTACGAGCAGTACTTC.

The J gene is TRBJ2-1, the V gene TRBV11-3, with 11 bases lining up with TRBD2. V lost 3 bases, J lost 8 bases, and 9 bases stayed unmatched. CDR1 is SGHNT and CDR2 is YENEEA in the germline V gene. The CDR3 is made up of 16 amino acids. The CDR3: CASSFPLAGGLHEQFF. As DNA, the CDR3 is TGTGCCAGCAGCTTTCCCCTAGCGGGGGGTCTCCATGAGCAGTTCTTC.

The chain links TRBV10-1 to TRBJ2-5; perhaps TRBD1 as D (6 bases). Germline V gives CDR1 WNHNN, CDR2 SYGVQD (reference sequence). The CDR3 extends over 17 amino acids. Trimming stripped 4 bases from V and 1 base from J, with 19 bases between. The CDR3 DNA reads TGCGCCAGCAGTGGTCACTTCCAAGGGGGTCCCCAAGAGACCCAGTACTTC. This sequence encodes CASSGHFQGGPQETQYF.

The chain employs TRBV7-9 and TRBJ2-2; D not resolved. From germline, CDR1 is SEHNR and CDR2 FQNEAQ (reference sequence). The CDR3 runs 13 residues. V lost 5 bases to trimming and J lost 5 bases, with 9 bases between them. CDR3 region: CASSPRPTGELFF. CDR3 DNA: TGTGCCAGCAGCCCCCGTCCGACCGGGGAGCTGTTTTTT.

V usage is TRBV4-3 and J usage is TRBJ1-1; D is possibly TRBD1 (6 bases). Deletions cut 2 bases from V and 1 base from J, with 17 bases between. Per the germline V gene, CDR1 is LGHNA and CDR2 is YSLEER. The CDR3 sequence is 17 residues long. The CDR3 coding sequence is TGCGCCAGCAGCCAACCTACAGGGAAGGCTGAGAACACTGAAGCTTTCTTT. Amino acids: CASSQPTGKAENTEAFF.

The V call is TRBV27, the J call TRBJ2-7; D is perhaps TRBD2 (5 bases). V gave up 2 bases and J gave up 5 bases, with 10 bases separating them. The CDR3 totals 13 residues. Germline CDR1 MNHEY, CDR2 SMNVEV (reference sequence). In DNA form, the CDR3 reads TGTGCCAGCAGTTTACGGGGTCAGGACGAGCAGTACTTC. It encodes CASSLRGQDEQYF.

The CDR3 sequence: CASYAEGYTGELFF. Written as DNA, the CDR3 is TGCGCCAGCTACGCGGAGGGGTACACCGGGGAGCTGTTTTTT. The chain carries TRBV5-1 and TRBJ2-2; D is possibly TRBD2 (6 bases). This CDR3 has 14 amino acids. From germline, CDR1 is SGHRS and CDR2 YFSETQ. Trimming took off 7 bases at V and 3 bases at J, with 13 bases between the two ends.

The CDR3 loop is CASLGENTEAFF. CDR3 in DNA: TGTGCCAGCCTCGGGGAGAACACTGAAGCTTTCTTT. The chain combines TRBV28 with TRBJ1-1, with unresolved D. Deletions cut 8 bases from V and 1 base from J, with 8 bases between. The germline CDR1 and CDR2 sequences are MDHEN and SYDVKM. The CDR3 contains 12 residues.

In DNA, the CDR3 is TGTGCCATCAGTGAGTCTACGGTGGGGGCCGTATACAATGAGCAGTTCTTC. Amino acids: CAISESTVGAVYNEQFF. This chain uses TRBV10-3 with TRBJ2-1, with D maybe TRBD1 (6 bases). This CDR3 spans 17 amino acids. V lost 0 bases to trimming and J lost 4 bases, with 16 bases between them. Germline V gene lookup returns CDR1 ENHRY and CDR2 SYGVKD.

The chain couples TRBV30 to TRBJ2-6; TRBD2 is a possible D gene (5 bases). The length of the CDR3 is 15 residues. The V gene's germline CDR1 is GTSNPN and CDR2 SVGIG (reference sequence). Trimming left V 4 bases short and J 2 bases short, with 12 bases between. The chain's CDR3 is CAWISVGTGANVLTF. The CDR3 DNA sequence: TGTGCCTGGATTAGCGTGGGAACTGGGGCCAACGTCCTGACTTTC.

This clone was observed once. This CDR3 reads CASSEGRGGLDEQFF. The CDR3 region has the DNA TGCGCCAGCAGTGAGGGGCGGGGGGGCCTCGATGAGCAGTTCTTC. The J gene is TRBJ2-1, the V gene TRBV10-2; TRBD2 agrees at 9 bases. The CDR3 totals 15 residues. V lost 2 bases and J lost 8; bases outside the gene matches: 7. Germline lookup yields CDR1 WSHSY and CDR2 SAAADI.